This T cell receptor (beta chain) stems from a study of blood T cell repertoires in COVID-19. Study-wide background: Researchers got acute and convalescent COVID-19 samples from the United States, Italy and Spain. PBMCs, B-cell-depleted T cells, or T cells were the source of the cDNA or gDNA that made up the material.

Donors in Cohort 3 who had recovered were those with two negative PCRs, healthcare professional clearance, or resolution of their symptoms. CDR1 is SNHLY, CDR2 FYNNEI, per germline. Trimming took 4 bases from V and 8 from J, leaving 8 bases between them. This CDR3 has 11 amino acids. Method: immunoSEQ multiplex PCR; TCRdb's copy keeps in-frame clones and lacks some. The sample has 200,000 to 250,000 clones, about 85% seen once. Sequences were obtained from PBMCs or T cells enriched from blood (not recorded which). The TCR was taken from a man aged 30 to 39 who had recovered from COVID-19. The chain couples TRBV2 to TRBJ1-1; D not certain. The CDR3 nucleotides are TGTGCCAGCAGTGGCGATCAAGAAGCTTTCTTT. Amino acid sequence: CASSGDQEAFF.